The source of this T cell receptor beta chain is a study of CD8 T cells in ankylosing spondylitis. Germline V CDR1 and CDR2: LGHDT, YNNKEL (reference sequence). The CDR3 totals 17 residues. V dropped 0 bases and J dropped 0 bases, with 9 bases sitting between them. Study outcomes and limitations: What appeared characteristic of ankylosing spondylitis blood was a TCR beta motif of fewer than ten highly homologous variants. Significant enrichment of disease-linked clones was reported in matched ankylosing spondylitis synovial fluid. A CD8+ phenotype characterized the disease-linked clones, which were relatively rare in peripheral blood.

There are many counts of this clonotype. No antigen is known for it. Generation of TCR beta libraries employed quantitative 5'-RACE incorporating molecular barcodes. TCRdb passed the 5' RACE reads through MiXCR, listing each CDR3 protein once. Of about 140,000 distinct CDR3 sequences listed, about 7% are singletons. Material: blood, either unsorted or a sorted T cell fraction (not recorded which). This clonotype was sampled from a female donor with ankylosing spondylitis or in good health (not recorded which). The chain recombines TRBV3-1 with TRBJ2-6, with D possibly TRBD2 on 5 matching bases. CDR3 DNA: TGTGCCAGCAGCCAAGATGAGGGATTCTCTGGGGCCAACGTCCTGACTTTC. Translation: CASSQDEGFSGANVLTF.